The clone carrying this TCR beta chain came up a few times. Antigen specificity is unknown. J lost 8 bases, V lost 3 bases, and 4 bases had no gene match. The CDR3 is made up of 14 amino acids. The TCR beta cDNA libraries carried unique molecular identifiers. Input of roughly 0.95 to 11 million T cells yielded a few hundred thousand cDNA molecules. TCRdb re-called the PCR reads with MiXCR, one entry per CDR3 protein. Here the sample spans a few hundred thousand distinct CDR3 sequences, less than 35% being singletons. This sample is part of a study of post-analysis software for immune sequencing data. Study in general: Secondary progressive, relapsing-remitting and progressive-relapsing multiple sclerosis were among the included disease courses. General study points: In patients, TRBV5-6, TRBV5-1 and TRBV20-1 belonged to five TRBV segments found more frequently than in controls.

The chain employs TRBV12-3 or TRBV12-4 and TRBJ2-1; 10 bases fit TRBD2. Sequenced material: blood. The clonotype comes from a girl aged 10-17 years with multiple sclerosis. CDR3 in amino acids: CASSFERGGDEQFF. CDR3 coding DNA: TGTGCCAGCAGTTTCGAGCGGGGGGGCGATGAGCAGTTCTTC.